This TCR beta chain was captured by sequencing in a study of T cell repertoires in cytomegalovirus infection. Background on the study: As its CMV epitopes, the study selected recently identified HLA-C-restricted and well-studied HLA-B-restricted targets. A matching HLA type, together with CMV infection, was signaled by public TCR beta signatures.

TCRdb ran MiXCR on the reads and lists one entry per CDR3 protein. This table has fewer than 650,000 distinct CDR3 sequences, approximately 40% appearing once. Notes on this clonotype: As yet, its antigen is unknown.

This CDR3 is 13 amino acids long. V gave up 8 bases and J gave up 7 bases, with 15 bases separating them. Germline V gives CDR1 MNHNS, CDR2 SASEGT. Study-wide results and caveats: In two of eight donors, the top clonotype was HLA-C-restricted CMV-specific.

The TCR sequence derives from a human donor in good health (CMV status not recorded). Some clones in this sample may be carry-over from other donors' samples. Sequencing used cultured PBMCs, obtained from culture after CMV antigen stimulation. V and J are TRBV6-1 and TRBJ2-1; D is undetermined. CDR3: CASGEGRANEQFF. The CDR3 DNA reads TGTGCCAGCGGGGAAGGACGGGCGAATGAGCAGTTCTTC.